This passage covers 30 T cell receptor beta chains from one sample sequenced in a study of blood T cells in healthy people across ages. The second PCR ran about 6 to 12 cycles with a sample-barcoded 5' primer and J-beta primers. TCRdb passed the 5' RACE reads through MiXCR, listing each CDR3 protein once. This sample has about 1 million distinct CDR3 sequences; more than 40% occur once, and the top ten carry about 20%. Sequenced material: blood. These TCRs come from a woman aged 60 to 75 in good health.

This clonotype was observed a handful of times. V and J are TRBV6-1 and TRBJ2-3; 10 nucleotides align to TRBD1. The germline gives CDR1 MNHNS, CDR2 SASEGT. The CDR3 extends over 17 amino acids. With 6 bases clipped from V and 0 bases from J, the junction kept 9 bases outside the gene matches. The chain's CDR3 is CASSVFRQGASTDTQYF. The CDR3 DNA sequence: TGTGCCAGCAGCGTTTTCCGACAGGGGGCCAGCACAGATACGCAGTATTTT.

This clonotype showed up just a few times. This rearrangement joins TRBV6-5 to TRBJ1-1; the D gene is possibly TRBD1 (5 bases). The CDR3 length is 11 residues. CDR1 MNHEY and CDR2 SVGAGI come from the germline V gene. V dropped 7 bases and J dropped 5 bases, with 8 bases sitting between them. CDR3 sequence: CASNQGTEAFF. The CDR3 region has the DNA TGTGCCAGCAACCAGGGTACTGAAGCTTTCTTT.

The table lists this clonotype with a few counts. J is TRBJ2-1 and V is TRBV27; TRBD2 aligns across 13 bases. This CDR3 contains 17 residues. V trimming: 6 bases; J trimming: 4 bases; junction bases outside the gene matches: 9. Germline V gene data show CDR1 as MNHEY and CDR2 as SMNVEV (reference sequence). The CDR3 sequence is CASRITSGRASYNEQFF. The DNA of the CDR3 is TGTGCCAGCAGGATAACTAGCGGGAGGGCCTCTTACAATGAGCAGTTCTTC.

This clonotype came up a few times. V and J are TRBV12-3 or TRBV12-4 and TRBJ2-7; D is tentatively TRBD1 or TRBD2 (6 bases each). V was pared by 4 bases and J by 2 bases, with 15 bases between. The CDR3 spans 15 residues. CDR3 protein: CASSSRRGSTYEQYF. In DNA form, the CDR3 reads TGTGCCAGCAGTTCAAGGAGGGGGTCTACCTACGAGCAGTACTTC.

The genes are TRBV3-1 and TRBJ2-1, with TRBD2 matching 13 bases. J gave up 6 bases and V 3 bases, and 5 bases lay outside the gene matches. CDR1 is LGHDT and CDR2 is YNNKEL in the germline V gene (reference sequence). The CDR3 contains 16 residues. The CDR3 sequence is CASSQTSGRTRNEQFF. DNA of the CDR3: TGTGCCAGCAGCCAGACTAGCGGGAGGACTCGCAATGAGCAGTTCTTC.

The chain combines TRBV6-5 with TRBJ1-1; D is ambiguous. With 2 bases removed from V and 1 base from J, the gap between germline ends came to 8 bases. The germline gives CDR1 MNHEY, CDR2 SVGAGI. This CDR3 is 14 amino acids long. This CDR3 is CASSYGVANTEAFF. The CDR3 nucleotides read TGTGCCAGCAGTTACGGCGTTGCGAACACTGAAGCTTTCTTT.

V and J are TRBV7-8 and TRBJ2-7; D perhaps matches TRBD2 (6 bases). The germline V gene has CDR1 SGHVS and CDR2 FQNEAQ. The V end lost 7 bases, the J end lost 2 bases, and 18 bases lay between the germline ends. CDR3 size: 15 residues. In DNA, the CDR3 is TGTGCCAGCACCACGCATGGCGGGGCAACCTACGAGCAGTACTTC. As protein: CASTTHGGATYEQYF.

The CDR3 loop reads CSAKKIPDQNTEAFF. The CDR3 DNA reads as TGCAGTGCCAAAAAAATACCGGACCAGAACACTGAAGCTTTCTTT. The chain combines TRBV20-1 with TRBJ1-1; no clear D. The CDR3 covers 15 residues. Trimming removed 6 bases at V and 1 base at J, with 18 bases between. Germline V gene data show CDR1 as DFQATT and CDR2 as SNEGSKA (reference sequence).

The chain carries TRBV7-2 and TRBJ2-7; perhaps TRBD1 as D (6 bases). There are 16 residues in the CDR3. In germline, CDR1 is SGHTA, CDR2 FQGNSA. Trimming took off 4 bases at V and 7 bases at J, with 23 bases between the two ends. DNA of the CDR3: TGTGCCAGCAGCTCCACCGCCAGGGGTTTTGGTCGGGAGCAGTACTTC. Amino acids: CASSSTARGFGREQYF.

V and J are TRBV15 and TRBJ2-1; TRBD2 matches at 14 bases. Trimming cost V 1 base and J 5 bases; bases outside gene matches: 7. CDR1 LNHNV and CDR2 YYDKDF come from the germline V gene (reference sequence). CDR3 length equals 18 residues. CDR3 nucleotide sequence: TGTGCCACCAGCAGAGGAACGGGACTAGCGGGAGCAGACAATGAGCAGTTCTTC. Its protein product is CATSRGTGLAGADNEQFF. Looking up the rest from reference TRBV15 and TRBJ2-1 gives the full variable domain: DAMVIQNPRYQVTQFGKPVTLSCSQTLNHNVMYWYQQKSSQAPKLLFHYYDKDFNNEADTPDNFQSRRPNTSFCFLDIRSPGLGDTAMYLCATSRGTGLAGADNEQFFGPGTRLTVL.

This rearrangement joins TRBV5-1 to TRBJ2-1, with D possibly TRBD2 on 5 matching bases. V was shortened by 2 bases and J by 5 bases, with 14 bases between the two germline ends. The CDR3 loop spans 15 amino acids. Per germline, CDR1 SGHRS and CDR2 YFSETQ. The DNA of the CDR3 is TGCGCCAGCAGCTTTGTGGGAGTCCGTGACAATGAGCAGTTCTTC. Translated: CASSFVGVRDNEQFF.

This clonotype showed up just a few times. V is TRBV5-6 and J is TRBJ2-7, with 7 positions matching TRBD1. Germline-derived CDR1 and CDR2 are SGHDT and YYEEEE. The CDR3 is 15 amino acids. V was pared by 4 bases and J by 2 bases, with 9 bases of the junction left unmatched. The CDR3 region is CASSPTGLRTYEQYF. In nucleotides, the CDR3 is TGTGCCAGCAGCCCGACAGGGCTACGGACCTACGAGCAGTACTTC.

The gene calls are TRBV20-1 and TRBJ2-4; weak D call: TRBD1 (5 bases). V was cut by 0 bases and J by 4 bases, with 7 bases left in between. Germline V gene sequence: CDR1 DFQATT, CDR2 SNEGSKA (reference sequence). The CDR3 consists of 13 residues. The CDR3 loop reads CSAREPGKNIQYF. CDR3 in DNA: TGCAGTGCTAGAGAGCCAGGGAAAAACATTCAGTACTTC.

The sample holds many counts of this clonotype. V gene TRBV5-6 combines with J gene TRBJ2-5; possibly TRBD1 for D (5 bases). The length of the CDR3 is 17 residues. The V gene lost 1 base and the J gene lost 3 bases, with 19 bases spanning the gap. CDR1 and CDR2 (germline): SGHDT, YYEEEE. CDR3 DNA: TGTGCCAGCAGCTTGAGACTTGACGGGCAGGGCAAAGAGACCCAGTACTTC. Amino acid sequence: CASSLRLDGQGKETQYF.

The rearrangement links TRBV15 to TRBJ2-1; 7 nucleotides match TRBD1. The CDR3 has 14 amino acids. J gave up 4 bases and V 3 bases, and 3 bases lay outside the gene matches. Germline CDR1 is LNHNV and CDR2 is YYDKDF (reference sequence). CDR3 sequence (DNA): TGTGCCACCAGCAGCCCGGGACAGTACAATGAGCAGTTCTTC. Translating gives CATSSPGQYNEQFF. The complete variable domain, with remaining parts taken from reference TRBV15 and TRBJ2-1, reads DAMVIQNPRYQVTQFGKPVTLSCSQTLNHNVMYWYQQKSSQAPKLLFHYYDKDFNNEADTPDNFQSRRPNTSFCFLDIRSPGLGDTAMYLCATSSPGQYNEQFFGPGTRLTVL.

J is TRBJ2-6 and V is TRBV7-9; unclear D gene. The CDR3 sequence is 17 residues long. Per the germline V gene, CDR1 is SEHNR and CDR2 is FQNEAQ (reference sequence). Trimming shortened V by 4 bases and J by 0 bases, and 13 bases separated the two germline ends. The CDR3 bases are TGTGCCAGCAGCTCCAGCCTCAGTGACTCTGGGGCCAACGTCCTGACTTTC. Translation gives CASSSSLSDSGANVLTF.

This clonotype was counted once. A clone one base away is much larger, so this may be a read error. The J gene is TRBJ2-7, the V gene TRBV4-1; 10 positions agree with TRBD1. Germline V CDR1 and CDR2: MGHRA, YSYEKL. The length of the CDR3 is 16 residues. The J segment lost 4 bases and the V segment lost 0 bases, leaving 6 bases of the junction unmatched. The CDR3 DNA follows: TGCGCCAGCAGCCAAGATCAGACAGGGGGCCAATACGAGCAGTACTTC. It is translated as CASSQDQTGGQYEQYF.

The V call is TRBV20-1, the J call TRBJ2-7; 8 positions match TRBD1. The CDR3 is made up of 14 amino acids. Losses at the gene ends were 7 bases for V and 3 bases for J; bases not matched to a gene: 11. Germline-derived CDR1 and CDR2 are DFQATT and SNEGSKA (reference sequence). The CDR3 DNA sequence: TGCAGTGTCCATGTCGCCGGGACAGGCTACGAGCAGTACTTC. Protein: CSVHVAGTGYEQYF.

V usage is TRBV12-3 or TRBV12-4 and J usage is TRBJ2-5, with D maybe TRBD2 (6 bases). V was shortened by 5 bases and J by 11 bases, with 18 bases between the two germline ends. The CDR3 loop spans 13 amino acids. The CDR3 loop reads CASSALEGAIQYF. The CDR3 DNA reads as TGTGCCAGCAGTGCCTTGGAGGGAGCTATTCAGTACTTC.

This clonotype has a handful of counts. The J gene is TRBJ1-2, the V gene TRBV27; D call uncertain. V gave up 10 bases and J gave up 2 bases, with 11 bases separating them. The germline V gene has CDR1 MNHEY and CDR2 SMNVEV (reference sequence). CDR3 length: 12 residues. The CDR3 region is CATGERNYGYTF. The CDR3 DNA is TGTGCCACCGGGGAGCGAAACTATGGCTACACCTTC.

In this sample, this clonotype turned up a few times. The V gene is TRBV27, the J gene TRBJ2-5, with 10 positions matching TRBD1. Germline V gene sequence: CDR1 MNHEY, CDR2 SMNVEV (reference sequence). Trimming took 5 bases from V and 1 from J; bases not matched to a gene: 7. This CDR3 region has 16 residues. The CDR3 nucleotides are TGTGCCAGCAGTCTAGGCGGGACAGGGGCCCAAGAGACCCAGTACTTC. Its protein product is CASSLGGTGAQETQYF.

On this clonotype: A read error may account for a junction end that differs from germline. The genes are TRBV6-2 or TRBV6-3 and TRBJ1-2; D is possibly TRBD1 (6 bases). Germline V gene sequence: CDR1 MNHEY, CDR2 SVGEGT. The CDR3 contains 13 residues. The CDR3 sequence is CTSRLTGNYGYTF. As DNA, the CDR3 is TGTACCAGCAGACTCACAGGGAACTATGGCTACACCTTC.

The chain recombines TRBV7-9 with TRBJ1-2; 7 bases are shared with TRBD1. V was pared by 0 bases and J by 5 bases, with 6 bases of the junction left unmatched. CDR1 is SEHNR and CDR2 is FQNEAQ in the germline V gene (reference sequence). The CDR3 is made up of 15 amino acids. Written as DNA, the CDR3 is TGTGCCAGCAGCTTAGCGCCCGGGACAGCATATGGCTACACCTTC. This sequence encodes CASSLAPGTAYGYTF.

This clonotype occurred a few times. V gene TRBV20-1 combines with J gene TRBJ2-5; weak D call: TRBD1 (5 bases). The CDR3 is made up of 15 amino acids. V was clipped by 3 bases and J by 2 bases, with 16 bases between them. Germline CDR1 is DFQATT and CDR2 is SNEGSKA (reference sequence). CDR3 DNA: TGCAGTGCTAGTAAAACGACAGAAAGACAAGAGACCCAGTACTTC. The encoded protein is CSASKTTERQETQYF.

This sequence joins TRBV10-3 and TRBJ1-2, with a tentative D call TRBD1 (5 bases). V shed 3 bases and J shed 4 bases, with 18 bases lying between them. This CDR3 is 16 amino acids long. Germline V gene data show CDR1 as ENHRY and CDR2 as SYGVKD. CDR3 sequence reads: CAISDPRDGAGYGYTF. Written as DNA, the CDR3 is TGTGCCATCAGTGACCCCCGGGACGGGGCGGGCTATGGCTACACCTTC.

This clonotype was counted a few times. The rearrangement uses TRBV7-3 and TRBJ2-1, with 8 bases identical to TRBD2. CDR1 and CDR2 from the germline V gene are SGHTA and FQGTGA. Trimming at V came to 0 bases and at J to 1 base, leaving 2 bases not matched to a gene. The CDR3 runs to 16 residues. Written as DNA, the CDR3 is TGTGCCAGCAGCTTAACTAGCGGGATGTCCTACAATGAGCAGTTCTTC. Translating it yields CASSLTSGMSYNEQFF.

This clonotype was seen a handful of times. The rearrangement joins TRBV7-9 to TRBJ2-5; D perhaps matches TRBD2 (7 bases). Between the trimmed V and J ends, which lost 5 bases and 2 bases, there was a span of 15 bases. The CDR3 spans 15 residues. Germline CDR1 and CDR2: SEHNR and FQNEAQ (reference sequence). CDR3 loop: CASSGMGGRQETQYF. As DNA, the CDR3 is TGTGCCAGCAGCGGGATGGGGGGGCGTCAAGAGACCCAGTACTTC. The full variable domain, rest sourced from reference TRBV7-9 and TRBJ2-5, is DTGVSQNPRHKITKRGQNVTFRCDPISEHNRLYWYRQTLGQGPEFLTYFQNEAQLEKSRLLSDRFSAERPKGSFSTLEIQRTEQGDSAMYLCASSGMGGRQETQYFGPGTRLLVL.

The chain is built from TRBV3-1 and TRBJ2-5; 9 bases agree with TRBD1. The V gene end was trimmed by 4 bases and the J gene end by 3 bases; junction bases not matched to a gene: 6. The CDR3 loop spans 15 amino acids. Germline-derived CDR1 and CDR2 are LGHDT and YNNKEL (reference sequence). The CDR3 protein is CASSRSGQGEETQYF. CDR3 DNA: TGTGCCAGCAGCCGATCGGGACAGGGAGAAGAGACCCAGTACTTC.

This chain joins TRBV29-1 and TRBJ1-1, with 7 bases that match TRBD1. The CDR3 is 13 amino acids. Per the germline V gene, CDR1 is SQVTM and CDR2 is ANQGSEA. V lost 6 bases to trimming and J lost 4 bases; unmatched junction nucleotides: 8. CDR3 DNA sequence: TGCAGCGTGGGACAGACACTTGGCACTGAAGCTTTCTTT. As protein: CSVGQTLGTEAFF.

The V gene is TRBV20-1, the J gene TRBJ2-3; D unclear. In germline, CDR1 is DFQATT, CDR2 SNEGSKA (reference sequence). Trimming cost V 3 bases and J 0 bases, with 7 bases left between them. There are 13 residues in the CDR3. For the CDR3, the DNA is TGCAGTGCTAGCGGAAAGAGCACAGATACGCAGTATTTT. It codes for CSASGKSTDTQYF.